What follows is one TCR beta chain and its context. Those who participated ranged in age from roughly 18 to 89 years and resided in 24 US areas. Germline trimming cut 6 bases from V and 4 bases from J; bases unmatched to any gene: 7. The CDR3 totals 15 residues. The V gene's germline CDR1 is SNHLY and CDR2 FYNNEI. Here immunoSEQ multiplex PCR was the method, and the copy in TCRdb shows in-frame clones only, minus some. Of approximately 330,000 clones listed, just over 85% were seen once; the top ten hold around 4.2%. This record belongs to a study of blood T cell repertoires in COVID-19. The sequenced material came from PBMCs or T cells enriched from blood (not recorded which). The chain links TRBV2 to TRBJ1-3; TRBD1 matches at 9 bases. This clonotype was obtained from a woman aged 40 to 55 with acute COVID-19. The CDR3 loop reads CASRVGTGSGNTIYF. CDR3 coding DNA: TGTGCCAGCAGGGTCGGGACAGGGTCCGGAAACACCATATATTTT.